This T cell receptor beta chain was recovered during a study of blood T cell repertoires in COVID-19. Overall study: Samples taken during acute and convalescent COVID-19 were collected in the United States, Italy and Spain. PBMCs, B-cell-depleted T cells, or T cells were the source of the cDNA or gDNA that made up the material.

In the original processing: The authors estimated nucleated cell counts from reference gene primer amplification. Produced via immunoSEQ multiplex PCR; TCRdb's table is partial and in-frame only. D and trimming were read from the DNA, whereas the V and J calls and clone size are those reported in that table. Of roughly 250,000 clones detected, roughly nine tenths appear once; the ten largest clones hold approximately 3.8%. A single count supports this clone. Per the germline V gene, CDR1 is SGHVS and CDR2 is FQNEAQ. Trimming removed 5 bases from V and 4 bases from J, with 18 bases in between. There are 15 residues in the CDR3.

Sequences were obtained from peripheral blood. This chain connects TRBV7-8 to TRBJ2-7; possibly TRBD1 for D (6 bases). The sequence was collected from a man aged 55-75 years who had recovered from COVID-19. The CDR3 protein is CASSPRQAHGYEQYF. In DNA, the CDR3 is TGTGCCAGCAGCCCTAGACAGGCCCATGGGTACGAGCAGTACTTC.